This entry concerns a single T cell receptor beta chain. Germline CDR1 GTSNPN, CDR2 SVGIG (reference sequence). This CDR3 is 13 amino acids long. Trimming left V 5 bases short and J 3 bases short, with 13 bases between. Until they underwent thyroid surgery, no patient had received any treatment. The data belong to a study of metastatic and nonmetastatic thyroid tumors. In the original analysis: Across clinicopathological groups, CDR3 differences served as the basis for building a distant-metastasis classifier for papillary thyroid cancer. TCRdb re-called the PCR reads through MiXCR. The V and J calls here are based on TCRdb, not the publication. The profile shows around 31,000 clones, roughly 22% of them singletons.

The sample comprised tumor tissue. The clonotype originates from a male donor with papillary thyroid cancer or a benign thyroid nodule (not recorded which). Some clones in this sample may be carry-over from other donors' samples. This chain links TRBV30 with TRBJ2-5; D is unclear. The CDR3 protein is CAWDSLDKETQYF. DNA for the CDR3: TGTGCCTGGGATTCCCTAGATAAAGAGACCCAGTACTTC.